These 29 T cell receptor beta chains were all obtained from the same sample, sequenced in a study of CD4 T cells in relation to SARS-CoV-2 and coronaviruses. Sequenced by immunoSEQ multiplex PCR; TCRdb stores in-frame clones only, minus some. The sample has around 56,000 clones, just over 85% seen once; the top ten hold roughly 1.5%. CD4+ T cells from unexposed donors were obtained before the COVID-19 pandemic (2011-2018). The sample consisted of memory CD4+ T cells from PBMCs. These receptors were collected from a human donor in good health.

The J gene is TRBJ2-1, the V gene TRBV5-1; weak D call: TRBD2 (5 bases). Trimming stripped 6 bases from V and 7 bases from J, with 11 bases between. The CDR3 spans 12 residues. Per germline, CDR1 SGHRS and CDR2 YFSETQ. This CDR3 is CASNAGGNEQFF. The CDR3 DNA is TGCGCCAGCAACGCGGGCGGGAATGAGCAGTTCTTC.

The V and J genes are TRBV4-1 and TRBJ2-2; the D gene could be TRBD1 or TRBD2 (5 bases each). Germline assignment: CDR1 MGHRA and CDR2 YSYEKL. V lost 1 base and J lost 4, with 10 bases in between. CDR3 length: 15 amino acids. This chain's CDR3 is CASSQGGYGTGELFF. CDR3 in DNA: TGCGCCAGCAGCCAAGGGGGGTATGGCACCGGGGAGCTGTTTTTT.

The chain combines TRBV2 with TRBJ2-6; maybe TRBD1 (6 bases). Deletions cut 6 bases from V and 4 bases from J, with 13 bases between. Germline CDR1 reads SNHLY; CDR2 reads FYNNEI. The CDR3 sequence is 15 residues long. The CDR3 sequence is CASRLQGTGANVLTF. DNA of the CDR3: TGTGCCAGCAGGTTACAGGGTACCGGGGCCAACGTCCTGACTTTC.

The DNA of the CDR3 is TGTGCCAGCTCACCACAACGCGGAGAGACCCAGTACTTC. This encodes CASSPQRGETQYF. The J gene is TRBJ2-5, the V gene TRBV18; D is unclear. Germline V gene sequence: CDR1 KGHSH, CDR2 LQKENI. V was cut by 1 base and J by 4 bases, with 7 bases left in between. The CDR3 has 13 residues.

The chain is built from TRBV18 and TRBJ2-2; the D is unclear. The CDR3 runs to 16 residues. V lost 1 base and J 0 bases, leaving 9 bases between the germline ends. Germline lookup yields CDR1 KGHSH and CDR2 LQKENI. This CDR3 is CASSPQMGANTGELFF. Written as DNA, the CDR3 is TGTGCCAGCTCACCACAAATGGGCGCGAACACCGGGGAGCTGTTTTTT.

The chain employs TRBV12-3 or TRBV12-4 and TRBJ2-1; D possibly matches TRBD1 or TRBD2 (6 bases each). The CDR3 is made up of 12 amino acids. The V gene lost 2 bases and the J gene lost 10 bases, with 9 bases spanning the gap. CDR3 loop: CASSLRGDEQFF. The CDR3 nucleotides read TGTGCCAGCAGTTTAAGGGGGGACGAGCAGTTCTTC.

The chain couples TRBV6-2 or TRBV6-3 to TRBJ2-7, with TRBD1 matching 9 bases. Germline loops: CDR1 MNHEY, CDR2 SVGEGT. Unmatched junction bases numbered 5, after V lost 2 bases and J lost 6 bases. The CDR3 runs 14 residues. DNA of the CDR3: TGTGCCAGCAGTTACGGGGACAGGGTCGGCGAGCAGTACTTC. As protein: CASSYGDRVGEQYF.

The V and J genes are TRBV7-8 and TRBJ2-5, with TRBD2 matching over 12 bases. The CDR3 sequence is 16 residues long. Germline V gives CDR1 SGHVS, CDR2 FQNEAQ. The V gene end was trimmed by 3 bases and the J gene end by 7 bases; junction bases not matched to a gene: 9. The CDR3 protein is CASSLLTSGSPGTQYF. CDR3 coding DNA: TGTGCCAGCAGCTTGCTGACTAGCGGGAGCCCCGGGACCCAGTACTTC.

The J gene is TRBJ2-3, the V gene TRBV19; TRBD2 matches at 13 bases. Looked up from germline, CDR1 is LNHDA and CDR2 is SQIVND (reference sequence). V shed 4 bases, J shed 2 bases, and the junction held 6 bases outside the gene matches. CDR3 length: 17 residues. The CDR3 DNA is TGTGCCAGTAGTAGGGGACTAGCGGGAACTTACACAGATACGCAGTATTTT. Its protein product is CASSRGLAGTYTDTQYF.

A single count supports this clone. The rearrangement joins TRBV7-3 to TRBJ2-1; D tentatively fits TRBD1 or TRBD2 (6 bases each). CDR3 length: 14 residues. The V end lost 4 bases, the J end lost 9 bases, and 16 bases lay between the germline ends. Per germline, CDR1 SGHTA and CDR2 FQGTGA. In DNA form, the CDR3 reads TGTGCCAGCAGCTCCCCGGGGGCCAGGGGTGAGCAGTTCTTC. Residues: CASSSPGARGEQFF.

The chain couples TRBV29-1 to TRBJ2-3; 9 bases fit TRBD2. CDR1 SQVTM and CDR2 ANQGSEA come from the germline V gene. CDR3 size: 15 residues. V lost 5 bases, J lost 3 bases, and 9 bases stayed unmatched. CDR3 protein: CSVYSAGGPTDTQYF. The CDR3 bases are TGCAGCGTTTACTCCGCGGGAGGGCCTACAGATACGCAGTATTTT.

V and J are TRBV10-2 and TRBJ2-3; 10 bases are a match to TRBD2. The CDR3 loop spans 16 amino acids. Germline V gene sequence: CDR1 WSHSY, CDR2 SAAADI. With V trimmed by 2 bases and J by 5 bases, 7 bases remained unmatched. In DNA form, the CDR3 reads TGCGCCAGCAGTGAGCTCCGGACTAGCGGAGGAGATACGCAGTATTTT. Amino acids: CASSELRTSGGDTQYF.

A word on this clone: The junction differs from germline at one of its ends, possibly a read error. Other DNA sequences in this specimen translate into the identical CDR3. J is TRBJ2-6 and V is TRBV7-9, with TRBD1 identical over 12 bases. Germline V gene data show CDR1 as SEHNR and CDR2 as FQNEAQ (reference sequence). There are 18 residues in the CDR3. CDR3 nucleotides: TGTGCCAGCAGCTTGGGACAGGGGGCCTTTAGTGGGGCCAACGTTCTGACTTTC. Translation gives CASSLGQGAFSGANVLTF.

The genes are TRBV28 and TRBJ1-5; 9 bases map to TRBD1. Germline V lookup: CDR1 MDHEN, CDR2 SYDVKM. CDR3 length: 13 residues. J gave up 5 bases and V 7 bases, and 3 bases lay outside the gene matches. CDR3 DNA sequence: TGTGCCAGCAAGGGGACAGGGTATCAGCCCCAGCATTTT. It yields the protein CASKGTGYQPQHF. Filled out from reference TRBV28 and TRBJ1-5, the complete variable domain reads DVKVTQSSRYLVKRTGEKVFLECVQDMDHENMFWYRQDPGLGLRLIYFSYDVKMKEKGDIPEGYSVSREKKERFSLILESASTNQTSMYLCASKGTGYQPQHFGDGTRLSIL.

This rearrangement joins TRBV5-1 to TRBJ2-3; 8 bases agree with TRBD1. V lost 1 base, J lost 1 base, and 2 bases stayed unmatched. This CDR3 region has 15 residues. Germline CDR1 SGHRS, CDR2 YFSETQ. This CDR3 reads CASSLKTGGTDTQYF. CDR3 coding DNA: TGCGCCAGCAGCTTGAAGACAGGGGGCACAGATACGCAGTATTTT.

The CDR3 is CASSLRLAGGSGTDTQYF. The DNA of the CDR3 is TGCGCCAGCAGCTTGAGACTAGCGGGAGGGTCGGGCACAGATACGCAGTATTTT. V and J are TRBV5-1 and TRBJ2-3; 14 nucleotides align to TRBD2. CDR1 is SGHRS, CDR2 YFSETQ, per germline. V lost 1 base and J lost 1; bases outside the gene matches: 5. The CDR3 runs to 18 residues.

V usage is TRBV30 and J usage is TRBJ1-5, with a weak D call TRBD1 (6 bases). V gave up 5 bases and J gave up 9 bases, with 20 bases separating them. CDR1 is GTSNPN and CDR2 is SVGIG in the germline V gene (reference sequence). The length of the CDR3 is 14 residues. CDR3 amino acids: CAWARGTSGRPQHF. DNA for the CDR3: TGTGCCTGGGCAAGAGGGACATCCGGCCGGCCCCAGCATTTT.

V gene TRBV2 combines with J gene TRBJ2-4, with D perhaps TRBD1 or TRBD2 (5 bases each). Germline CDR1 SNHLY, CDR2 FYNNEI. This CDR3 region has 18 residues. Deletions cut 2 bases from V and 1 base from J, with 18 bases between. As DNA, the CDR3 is TGTGCCAGCAGTGAACGAAGAATTTACCGGGACGCCAAAAACATTCAGTACTTC. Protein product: CASSERRIYRDAKNIQYF.

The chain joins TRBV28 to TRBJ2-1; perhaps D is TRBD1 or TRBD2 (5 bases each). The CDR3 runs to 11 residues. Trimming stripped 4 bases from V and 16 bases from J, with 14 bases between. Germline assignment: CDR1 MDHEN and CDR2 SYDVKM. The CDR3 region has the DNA TGTGCCAGCAGTTCGGGGCAGGCTTATTTCTTC. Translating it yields CASSSGQAYFF.

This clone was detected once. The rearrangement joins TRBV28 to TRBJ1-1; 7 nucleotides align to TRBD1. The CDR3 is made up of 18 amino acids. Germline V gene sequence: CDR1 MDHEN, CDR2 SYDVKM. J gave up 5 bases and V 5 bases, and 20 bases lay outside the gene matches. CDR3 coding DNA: TGTGCCAGCAGTCCACCCACCGGGACAGCGAAGATAGGAACTGAAGCTTTCTTT. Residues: CASSPPTGTAKIGTEAFF.

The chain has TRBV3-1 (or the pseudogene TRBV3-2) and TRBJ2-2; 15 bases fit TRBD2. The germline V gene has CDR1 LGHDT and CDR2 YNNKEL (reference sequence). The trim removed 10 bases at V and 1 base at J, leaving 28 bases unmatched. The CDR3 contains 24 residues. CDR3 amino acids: CATKILQEPRTSGRAGRNTGELFF. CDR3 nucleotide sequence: TGTGCCACAAAGATCCTACAGGAGCCCAGGACTAGCGGGAGGGCCGGTCGGAACACCGGGGAGCTGTTTTTT.

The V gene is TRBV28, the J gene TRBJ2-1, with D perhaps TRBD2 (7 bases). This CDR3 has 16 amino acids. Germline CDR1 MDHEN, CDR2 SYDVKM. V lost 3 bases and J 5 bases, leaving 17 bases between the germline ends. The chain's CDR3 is CASSFGGAGQNNEQFF. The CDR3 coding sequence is TGTGCCAGCAGTTTTGGGGGGGCGGGCCAGAACAATGAGCAGTTCTTC.

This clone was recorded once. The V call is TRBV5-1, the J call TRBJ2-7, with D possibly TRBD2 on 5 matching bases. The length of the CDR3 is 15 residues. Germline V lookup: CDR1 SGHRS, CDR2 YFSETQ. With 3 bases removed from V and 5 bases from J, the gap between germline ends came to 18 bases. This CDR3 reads CASSSRVGLNNEQYF. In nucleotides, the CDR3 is TGCGCCAGCAGCTCGAGAGTCGGACTCAACAACGAGCAGTACTTC.

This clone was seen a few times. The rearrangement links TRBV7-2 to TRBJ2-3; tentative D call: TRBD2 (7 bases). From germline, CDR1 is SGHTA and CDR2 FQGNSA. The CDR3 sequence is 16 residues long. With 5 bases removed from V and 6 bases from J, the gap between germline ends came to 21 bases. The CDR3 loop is CASSLQGRRGGDTQYF. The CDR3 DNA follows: TGTGCCAGCAGCCTCCAGGGGCGGAGGGGAGGGGATACGCAGTATTTT. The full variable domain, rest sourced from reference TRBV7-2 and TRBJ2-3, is GAGVSQSPSNKVTEKGKDVELRCDPISGHTALYWYRQSLGQGLEFLIYFQGNSAPDKSGLPSDRFSAERTGGSVSTLTIQRTQQEDSAVYLCASSLQGRRGGDTQYFGPGTRLTVL.

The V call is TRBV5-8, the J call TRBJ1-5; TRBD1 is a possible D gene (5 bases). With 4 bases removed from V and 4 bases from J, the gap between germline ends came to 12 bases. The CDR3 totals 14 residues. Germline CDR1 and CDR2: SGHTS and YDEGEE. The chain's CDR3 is CASSAGTGNQPQHF. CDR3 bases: TGTGCCAGCAGCGCCGGGACGGGGAATCAGCCCCAGCATTTT.

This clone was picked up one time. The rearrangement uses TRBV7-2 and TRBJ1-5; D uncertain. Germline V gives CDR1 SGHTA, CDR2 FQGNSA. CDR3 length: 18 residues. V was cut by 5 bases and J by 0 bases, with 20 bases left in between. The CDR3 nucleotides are TGTGCCAGCAGCCCCCGGTCCCCTGATGGCTATAGCAATCAGCCCCAGCATTTT. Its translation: CASSPRSPDGYSNQPQHF.

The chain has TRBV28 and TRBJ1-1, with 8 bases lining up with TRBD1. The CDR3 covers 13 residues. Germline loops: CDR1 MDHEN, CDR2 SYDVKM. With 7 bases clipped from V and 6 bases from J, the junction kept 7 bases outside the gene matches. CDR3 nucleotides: TGTGCCAGCACCCCAGGGGGCGGGCCTGAAGCTTTCTTT. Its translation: CASTPGGGPEAFF. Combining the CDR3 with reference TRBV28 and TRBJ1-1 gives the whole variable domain DVKVTQSSRYLVKRTGEKVFLECVQDMDHENMFWYRQDPGLGLRLIYFSYDVKMKEKGDIPEGYSVSREKKERFSLILESASTNQTSMYLCASTPGGGPEAFFGQGTRLTVV.

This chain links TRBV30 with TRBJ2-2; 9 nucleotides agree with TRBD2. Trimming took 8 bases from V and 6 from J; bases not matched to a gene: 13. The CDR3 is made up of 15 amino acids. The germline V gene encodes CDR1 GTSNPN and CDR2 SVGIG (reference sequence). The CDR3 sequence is CAGLWSGRPAGELFF. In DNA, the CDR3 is TGTGCCGGACTTTGGAGCGGGAGGCCGGCCGGGGAGCTGTTTTTT. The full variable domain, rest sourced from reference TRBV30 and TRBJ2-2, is SQTIHQWPATLVQPVGSPLSLECTVEGTSNPNLYWYRQAAGRGLQLLFYSVGIGQISSEVPQNLSASRPQDRQFILSSKKLLLSDSGFYLCAGLWSGRPAGELFFGEGSRLTVL.

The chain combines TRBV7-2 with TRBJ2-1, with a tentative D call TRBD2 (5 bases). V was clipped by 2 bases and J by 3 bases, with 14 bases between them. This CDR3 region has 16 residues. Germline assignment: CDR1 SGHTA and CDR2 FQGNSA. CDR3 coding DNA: TGTGCCAGCAGCTTATCCGGGAACCTCAACTACAATGAGCAGTTCTTC. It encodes CASSLSGNLNYNEQFF.